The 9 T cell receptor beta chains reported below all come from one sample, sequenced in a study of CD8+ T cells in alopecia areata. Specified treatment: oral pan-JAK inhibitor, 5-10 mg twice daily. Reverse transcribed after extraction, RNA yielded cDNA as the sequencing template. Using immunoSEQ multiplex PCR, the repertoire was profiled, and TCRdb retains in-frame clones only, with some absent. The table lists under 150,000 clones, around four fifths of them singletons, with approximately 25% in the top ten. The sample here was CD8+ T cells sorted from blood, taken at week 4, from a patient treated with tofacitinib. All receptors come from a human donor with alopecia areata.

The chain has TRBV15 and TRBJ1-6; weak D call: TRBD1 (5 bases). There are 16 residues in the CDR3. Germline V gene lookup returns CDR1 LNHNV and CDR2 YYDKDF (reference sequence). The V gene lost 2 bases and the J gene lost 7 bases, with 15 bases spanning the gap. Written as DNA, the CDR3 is TGTGCCACCAGCAGATCGCGGGGGGGGACGAATTCACCCCTCCACTTT. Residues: CATSRSRGGTNSPLHF.

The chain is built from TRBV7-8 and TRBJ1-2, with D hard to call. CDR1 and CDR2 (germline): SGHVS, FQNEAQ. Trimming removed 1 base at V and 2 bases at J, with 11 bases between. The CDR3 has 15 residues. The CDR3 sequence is CASSLGRGYNYGYTF. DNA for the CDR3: TGTGCCAGCAGCTTAGGACGTGGGTACAACTATGGCTACACCTTC.

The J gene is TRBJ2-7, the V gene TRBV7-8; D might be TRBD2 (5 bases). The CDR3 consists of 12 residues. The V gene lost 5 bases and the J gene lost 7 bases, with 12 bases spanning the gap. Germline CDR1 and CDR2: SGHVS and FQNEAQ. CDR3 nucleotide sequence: TGTGCCAGCAGCGCCGGGGTTCGGGAGCAGTACTTC. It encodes CASSAGVREQYF.

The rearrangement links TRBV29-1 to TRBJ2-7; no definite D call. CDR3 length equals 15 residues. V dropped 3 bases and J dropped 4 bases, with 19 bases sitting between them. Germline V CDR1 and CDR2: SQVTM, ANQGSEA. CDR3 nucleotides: TGCAGCGTTGAGTCTCACACCTCGGCGGCTTACGAGCAGTACTTC. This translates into CSVESHTSAAYEQYF.

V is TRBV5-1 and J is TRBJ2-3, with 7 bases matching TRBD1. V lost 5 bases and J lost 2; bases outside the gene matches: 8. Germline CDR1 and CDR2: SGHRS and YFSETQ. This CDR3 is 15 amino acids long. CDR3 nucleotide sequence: TGCGCCAGCAGGACCTACAGGGGACCCACAGATACGCAGTATTTT. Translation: CASRTYRGPTDTQYF.

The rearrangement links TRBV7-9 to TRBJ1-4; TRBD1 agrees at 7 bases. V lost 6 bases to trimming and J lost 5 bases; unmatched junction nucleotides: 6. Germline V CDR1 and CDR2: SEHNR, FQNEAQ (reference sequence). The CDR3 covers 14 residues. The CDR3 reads CASSPGQRNEKLFF. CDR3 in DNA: TGTGCCAGCAGTCCGGGACAGAGAAATGAAAAACTGTTTTTT.

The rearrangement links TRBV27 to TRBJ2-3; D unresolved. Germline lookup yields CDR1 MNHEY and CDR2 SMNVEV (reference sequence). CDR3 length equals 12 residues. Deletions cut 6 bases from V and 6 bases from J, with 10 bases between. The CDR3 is CASRAGGDTQYF. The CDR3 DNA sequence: TGTGCCAGCAGAGCTGGTGGCGATACGCAGTATTTT.

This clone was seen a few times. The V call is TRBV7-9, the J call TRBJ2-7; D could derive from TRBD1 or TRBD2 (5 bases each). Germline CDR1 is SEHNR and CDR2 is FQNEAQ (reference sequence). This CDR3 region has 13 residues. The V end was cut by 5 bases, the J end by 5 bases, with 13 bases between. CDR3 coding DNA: TGTGCCAGCAGCACCGGGACGAAGGACGAGCAGTACTTC. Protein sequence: CASSTGTKDEQYF.

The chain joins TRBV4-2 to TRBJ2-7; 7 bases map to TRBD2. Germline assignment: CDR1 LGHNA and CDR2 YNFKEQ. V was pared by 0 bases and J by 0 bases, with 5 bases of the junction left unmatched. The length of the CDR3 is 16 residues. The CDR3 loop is CASSQESSGTSYEQYF. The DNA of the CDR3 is TGTGCCAGCAGCCAAGAATCTAGCGGAACCTCCTACGAGCAGTACTTC.